This T cell receptor (beta chain) was found in a study of T cell changes during pregnancy in multiple sclerosis. Repertoires were generated with immunoSEQ multiplex PCR, while TCRdb's copy carries only in-frame clones and drops some. The top ten clones hold 2.5% to 3.5% of a sample with about 97,000 clones, approximately 91% of them seen once. This CDR3 contains 15 residues. The germline gives CDR1 SGDLS, CDR2 YYNGEE. The V gene end was trimmed by 0 bases and the J gene end by 6 bases; junction bases not matched to a gene: 7. The receptor's source is a female donor with multiple sclerosis, enrolled in a pregnancy study. The chain links TRBV9 to TRBJ2-7; 9 positions agree with TRBD1. The sample consisted of peripheral blood, taken in the second trimester of pregnancy. The CDR3 region has the DNA TGTGCCAGCAGCGTAGGTGGGACAGGGTCGGTCGAGCAGTACTTC. This gives the protein CASSVGGTGSVEQYF.